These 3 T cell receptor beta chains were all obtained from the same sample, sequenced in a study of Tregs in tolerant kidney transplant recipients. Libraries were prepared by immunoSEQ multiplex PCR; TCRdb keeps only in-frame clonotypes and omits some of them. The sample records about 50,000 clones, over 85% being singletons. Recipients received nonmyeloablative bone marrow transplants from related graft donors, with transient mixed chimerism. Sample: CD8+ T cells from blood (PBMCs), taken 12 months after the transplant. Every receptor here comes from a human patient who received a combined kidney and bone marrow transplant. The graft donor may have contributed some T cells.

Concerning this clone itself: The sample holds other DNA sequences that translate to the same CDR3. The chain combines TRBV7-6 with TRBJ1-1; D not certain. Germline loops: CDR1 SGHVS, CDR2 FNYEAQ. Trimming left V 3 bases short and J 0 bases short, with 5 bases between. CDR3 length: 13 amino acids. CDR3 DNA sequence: TGTGCCAGCAGCTTGTCTGTGAACACTGAAGCTTTCTTT. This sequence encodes CASSLSVNTEAFF.

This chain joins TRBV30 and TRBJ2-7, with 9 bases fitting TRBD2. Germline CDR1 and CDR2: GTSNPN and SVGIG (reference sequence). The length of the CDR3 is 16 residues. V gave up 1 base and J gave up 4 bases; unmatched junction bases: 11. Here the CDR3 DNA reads TGTGCCTGGAGTGATGATGGGCGGGAGGGGAAGTACGAGCAGTACTTC. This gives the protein CAWSDDGREGKYEQYF.

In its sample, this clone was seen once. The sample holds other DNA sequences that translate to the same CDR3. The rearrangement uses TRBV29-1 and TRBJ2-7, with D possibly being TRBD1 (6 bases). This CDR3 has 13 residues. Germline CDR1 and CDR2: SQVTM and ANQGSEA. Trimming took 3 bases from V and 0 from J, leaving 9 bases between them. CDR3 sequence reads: CSVEKDSSYEQYF. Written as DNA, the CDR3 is TGCAGCGTTGAGAAGGACAGCTCCTACGAGCAGTACTTC.